These T cell receptor beta chains were read from a single sample in a study of immune evolution from preneoplasia to lung adenocarcinoma. Assay: immunoSEQ multiplex PCR; the TCRdb copy retains only in-frame clones and omits some. The sample holds 4,200 or so clones; 65% to 90% are singletons and the top ten take over 2.5%. Sample: FFPE invasive lung adenocarcinoma tissue. Every receptor here comes from a person between 50 and 60 years old with lung adenocarcinoma. CDR3s include the opening cysteine and the closing phenylalanine or tryptophan. The order of the fields is CDR3 length, D gene, clone size, V gene, J gene, CDR3 protein, CDR3 DNA. A D gene is named only where the DNA matches it firmly. The size field is filled for only some rows; it gives once, few, many or a size class.

13	TRBD1	NA	TRBV6-5	TRBJ1-1	CASWRQGATEAFF	TGTGCCAGCTGGAGACAGGGGGCCACTGAAGCTTTCTTT
16	NA	NA	TRBV9	TRBJ2-1	CASSAGRIRTYNEQFF	TGTGCCAGCAGCGCCGGGCGAATCCGGACGTACAATGAGCAGTTCTTC
14	NA	NA	TRBV30	TRBJ1-1	CAWTLLDLNTEAFF	TGTGCCTGGACGCTCCTTGACTTGAACACTGAAGCTTTCTTT
13	TRBD1	NA	TRBV7-2	TRBJ1-2	CASSLEGARGYTF	TGTGCCAGCAGCTTAGAGGGGGCGCGAGGCTACACCTTC
15	TRBD1	once	TRBV5-6	TRBJ2-7	CASSYRGTGPYEQYF	TGTGCCAGCAGTTATCGTGGGACAGGGCCCTACGAGCAGTACTTC
14	NA	NA	TRBV5-1	TRBJ1-1	CASSIDSLNTEAFF	TGCGCCAGCAGCATCGACAGCCTGAACACTGAAGCTTTCTTT
12	NA	NA	TRBV28	TRBJ1-5	CASTAPRGPQHF	TGTGCCAGCACAGCTCCCAGGGGGCCCCAGCATTTT
12	NA	NA	TRBV30	TRBJ1-4	CAWSRARGKLFF	TGTGCCTGGAGTAGGGCCCGTGGAAAACTGTTTTTT
14	NA	NA	TRBV21-1	TRBJ1-5	CASSKARVNQPQHF	TGTGCCAGCAGCAAGGCCAGGGTCAATCAGCCCCAGCATTTT
13	TRBD1	NA	TRBV29-1	TRBJ1-2	CSVRDRINYGYTF	TGCAGCGTTCGGGACAGAATAAACTATGGCTACACCTTC
13	NA	NA	TRBV2	TRBJ1-5	CASTGSAYQPQHF	TGTGCCAGCACAGGGAGCGCGTATCAGCCCCAGCATTTT
15	NA	NA	TRBV2	TRBJ1-5	CASSLQQISNQPQHF	TGTGCCAGCAGTTTGCAACAGATTAGCAATCAGCCCCAGCATTTT
13	NA	NA	TRBV5-8	TRBJ1-2	CASQMTTDYGYTF	TGTGCCAGCCAAATGACAACGGACTATGGCTACACCTTC
13	NA	NA	TRBV4-1	TRBJ2-3	CASSQEGLDTQYF	TGCGCCAGCAGCCAAGAAGGTTTAGATACGCAGTATTTT
18	NA	NA	TRBV7-2	TRBJ1-4	CASSSRTPHGRTNEKLFF	TGTGCCAGCAGCTCACGGACACCCCACGGGAGGACTAATGAAAAACTGTTTTTT
13	TRBD1	few	TRBV11-3	TRBJ2-2	CASSTGGTGELFF	TGTGCCAGCAGCACAGGGGGCACCGGGGAGCTGTTTTTT
14	TRBD1	few	TRBV13	TRBJ2-1	CAKNRDRGSFEQFF	TGTGCCAAAAACCGGGACAGGGGTAGTTTTGAGCAGTTCTTC